Shown below are 25 T cell receptor beta chains from a single sample sequenced in a study of memory CD4+ T cells and cytomegalovirus serostatus. Using immunoSEQ multiplex PCR, the repertoire was profiled, and TCRdb retains in-frame clones only, with some absent. Of approximately 53,000 clones detected, roughly 78% appear once; the ten largest clones hold approximately 0.65%. The sort gate was single viable CD3+CD4+CD8-CD45RO+ cells for memory CD4+ T cells. Sequencing was carried out using memory CD4+ T cells from blood. These receptors were taken from an adult in good health and CMV-seronegative.

As for this clone: At one end, the junction sequence differs from germline, possibly due to a read error. The chain couples TRBV7-7 to TRBJ2-7; TRBD1 might be the D (6 bases). This CDR3 region has 12 residues. The germline gives CDR1 SSHAT, CDR2 FNYEAQ (reference sequence). The CDR3: CASSFQGGEQYF. As DNA, the CDR3 is TGTGCTAGCAGCTTCCAAGGGGGCGAGCAGTACTTC.

The chain uses TRBV9 and TRBJ2-1; 7 bases fit TRBD2. From germline, CDR1 is SGDLS and CDR2 YYNGEE. The CDR3 sequence is 18 residues long. Germline trimming cut 1 base from V and 4 bases from J; bases unmatched to any gene: 14. CDR3 nucleotide sequence: TGTGCCAGCAGCGTATCGCTTACGGGAGGAACGAGATACAATGAGCAGTTCTTC. Translated: CASSVSLTGGTRYNEQFF.

The genes are TRBV2 and TRBJ2-6, with 9 bases aligning to TRBD1. Germline CDR1 is SNHLY and CDR2 is FYNNEI. The CDR3 extends over 15 amino acids. V lost 6 bases to trimming and J lost 2 bases; unmatched junction nucleotides: 2. DNA for the CDR3: TGTGCCAGCAGAACAGGGGGCGCTGGGGCCAACGTCCTGACTTTC. This translates into CASRTGGAGANVLTF.

CDR3 sequence reads: CASSTRDRPYEQYF. DNA for the CDR3: TGTGCCAGTAGTACCCGGGACAGACCCTACGAGCAGTACTTC. The chain is built from TRBV19 and TRBJ2-7, with 7 bases that match TRBD1. Germline loops: CDR1 LNHDA, CDR2 SQIVND (reference sequence). The CDR3 is 14 amino acids. Trimming took 4 bases from V and 2 from J; bases not matched to a gene: 5.

The chain has TRBV6-5 and TRBJ1-2, with D maybe TRBD1 (5 bases). CDR1 and CDR2 (germline): MNHEY, SVGAGI. This CDR3 has 15 amino acids. V was cut by 2 bases and J by 4 bases, with 14 bases left in between. The CDR3 region has the DNA TGTGCCAGCAGTTACAAGTCAGGGACGAGCTATGGCTACACCTTC. It encodes CASSYKSGTSYGYTF.

This chain joins TRBV5-1 and TRBJ2-1; no reliable D call. V lost 5 bases to trimming and J lost 4 bases, with 13 bases between them. The CDR3 spans 14 residues. Germline values: CDR1 SGHRS, CDR2 YFSETQ. In DNA, the CDR3 is TGCGCCAGCAGATCGAGGCCAGAATACAATGAGCAGTTCTTC. It specifies CASRSRPEYNEQFF.

The chain couples TRBV5-1 to TRBJ2-4; possibly TRBD2 for D (6 bases). The germline CDR1 and CDR2 sequences are SGHRS and YFSETQ. This CDR3 region has 13 residues. V lost 5 bases and J 3 bases, leaving 9 bases between the germline ends. The CDR3 is CASSETSKNIQYF. CDR3 bases: TGCGCCAGCAGTGAGACTAGCAAAAACATTCAGTACTTC.

The genes are TRBV7-3 and TRBJ2-3, with D possibly being TRBD2 (6 bases). This CDR3 comprises 14 residues. V lost 5 bases and J lost 5, with 14 bases in between. Germline CDR1 is SGHTA and CDR2 is FQGTGA. CDR3 DNA: TGTGCCAGCAGCCTAGGAGTTAGCGGAGATACGCAGTATTTT. Translating it yields CASSLGVSGDTQYF.

Only a few counts were recorded for this clone. The gene calls are TRBV28 and TRBJ1-5; D is possibly TRBD1 (5 bases). Germline values: CDR1 MDHEN, CDR2 SYDVKM. There are 12 residues in the CDR3. The germline V and J ends were trimmed by 6 bases and 6 bases, with 9 bases remaining between them. CDR3: CASRQGFQPQHF. The CDR3 coding sequence is TGTGCCAGCAGGCAGGGATTTCAGCCCCAGCATTTT.

This chain uses TRBV2 with TRBJ1-1; no firm D call. With 0 bases removed from V and 4 bases from J, the gap between germline ends came to 9 bases. Per germline, CDR1 SNHLY and CDR2 FYNNEI. The CDR3 totals 14 residues. The DNA for the CDR3 is TGTGCCAGCAGTGAAGCAGGGTTTGGCACTGAAGCTTTCTTT. Protein product: CASSEAGFGTEAFF. The complete variable domain, with remaining parts taken from reference TRBV2 and TRBJ1-1, reads EPEVTQTPSHQVTQMGQEVILRCVPISNHLYFYWYRQILGQKVEFLVSFYNNEISEKSEIFDDQFSVERPDGSNFTLKIRSTKLEDSAMYFCASSEAGFGTEAFFGQGTRLTVV.

The J gene is TRBJ1-5, the V gene TRBV7-2, with D possibly being TRBD1 (6 bases). The V end was cut by 5 bases, the J end by 4 bases, with 9 bases between. The CDR3 is made up of 13 amino acids. Germline loops: CDR1 SGHTA, CDR2 FQGNSA. The CDR3 region is CASSPQGNQPQHF. The CDR3 DNA reads TGTGCCAGCAGCCCACAGGGTAATCAGCCCCAGCATTTT.

This clone has more than one count but fewer than ten. This chain uses TRBV7-5 with TRBJ2-2. TRBV7-5 is a known pseudogene. This CDR3 has 16 residues. The CDR3, as DNA: TGTGCCAGAAGCTGGCCTAGGACCGGCCATTGCGGGGAGCTGTTTTTT. Translated, it gives CARSWPRTGHCGELFF.

V and J are TRBV6-1 and TRBJ2-1; D is unresolved. Deletions cut 2 bases from V and 10 bases from J, with 12 bases between. Germline V CDR1 and CDR2: MNHNS, SASEGT. The CDR3 is 13 amino acids. For the CDR3, the DNA is TGTGCCAGCAGTGAAAACCCTCGGACCGAGCAGTTCTTC. Translated: CASSENPRTEQFF.

The chain combines TRBV7-9 with TRBJ1-6, with TRBD1 matching over 7 bases. The CDR3 sequence is 15 residues long. The J segment lost 7 bases and the V segment lost 3 bases, leaving 6 bases of the junction unmatched. CDR1 is SEHNR, CDR2 FQNEAQ, per germline (reference sequence). The CDR3 is CASSFFQGVNSPLHF. CDR3 bases: TGTGCCAGCAGCTTCTTTCAGGGGGTAAATTCACCCCTCCACTTT.

This clone appeared a single time. This sequence joins TRBV29-1 and TRBJ2-1; D remains unclear. This CDR3 region has 15 residues. Trimming took off 1 base at V and 0 bases at J, with 10 bases between the two ends. Germline assignment: CDR1 SQVTM and CDR2 ANQGSEA. The CDR3 here is CSVEVGSSSYNEQFF. As DNA, the CDR3 is TGCAGCGTTGAAGTCGGCAGCAGCTCCTACAATGAGCAGTTCTTC.

This chain uses TRBV28 with TRBJ1-4; 7 bases match TRBD1. There are 15 residues in the CDR3. In germline, CDR1 is MDHEN, CDR2 SYDVKM. Trimming cost V 4 bases and J 8 bases; bases outside gene matches: 10. CDR3: CASSSRQGGYEKLFF. As DNA, the CDR3 is TGTGCCAGCAGTTCCCGACAGGGCGGTTACGAAAAACTGTTTTTT.

J is TRBJ2-2 and V is TRBV14; D is uncertain. Germline CDR1 is SGHDN and CDR2 is FVKESK. V was pared by 2 bases and J by 7 bases, with 11 bases between. CDR3 size: 14 residues. The CDR3 nucleotides read TGTGCCAGCAGCCAACTAGTTCATCTCGGGGAGCTGTTTTTT. Translated: CASSQLVHLGELFF.

This clone was detected once. This chain links TRBV20-1 with TRBJ2-7, with 7 bases aligning to TRBD1. Germline loops: CDR1 DFQATT, CDR2 SNEGSKA (reference sequence). Trimming cost V 7 bases and J 2 bases; bases outside gene matches: 2. The CDR3 has 11 amino acids. The CDR3 region is CSGTGAYEQYF. The CDR3 nucleotides are TGCAGTGGGACAGGAGCCTACGAGCAGTACTTC.

The chain employs TRBV28 and TRBJ2-3; 7 nucleotides align to TRBD1. V shed 4 bases, J shed 2 bases, and the junction held 9 bases outside the gene matches. Germline loops: CDR1 MDHEN, CDR2 SYDVKM. The CDR3 is 16 amino acids. The CDR3 reads CASSSQSGTATDTQYF. In nucleotides, the CDR3 is TGTGCCAGCAGTTCGCAATCCGGGACAGCCACAGATACGCAGTATTTT.

Concerning this clone: The same CDR3 can be traced to other DNA sequences in this sample. The chain recombines TRBV29-1 with TRBJ2-5; 8 positions agree with TRBD1. Germline CDR1 SQVTM, CDR2 ANQGSEA. V lost 5 bases and J lost 2; bases outside the gene matches: 7. This CDR3 region has 14 residues. The chain's CDR3 is CSVRTGGYQETQYF. CDR3 DNA: TGCAGCGTTCGAACAGGGGGGTATCAAGAGACCCAGTACTTC.

V and J are TRBV10-3 and TRBJ1-5, with TRBD1 as a possible D gene (6 bases). The CDR3 loop spans 14 amino acids. The V gene lost 8 bases and the J gene lost 5 bases, with 16 bases spanning the gap. Germline loops: CDR1 ENHRY, CDR2 SYGVKD. The CDR3 DNA reads as TGTGCCATCGCCAGGGAGGGGGGAGATCAGCCCCAGCATTTT. Translating gives CAIAREGGDQPQHF.

This clone was seen a handful of times. The V call is TRBV28, the J call TRBJ1-5; 8 bases align to TRBD1. V shed 8 bases, J shed 2 bases, and the junction held 5 bases outside the gene matches. The CDR3 spans 14 residues. The germline V gene has CDR1 MDHEN and CDR2 SYDVKM. The CDR3 loop reads CASGLQGGNQPQHF. CDR3 in DNA: TGTGCCAGCGGATTACAGGGGGGCAATCAGCCCCAGCATTTT. Looking up the rest from reference TRBV28 and TRBJ1-5 gives the full variable domain: DVKVTQSSRYLVKRTGEKVFLECVQDMDHENMFWYRQDPGLGLRLIYFSYDVKMKEKGDIPEGYSVSREKKERFSLILESASTNQTSMYLCASGLQGGNQPQHFGDGTRLSIL.

The chain combines TRBV28 with TRBJ2-2, with 12 positions matching TRBD2. V shed 5 bases and J 7 bases; nucleotides not matched to a gene: 8. This CDR3 is 16 amino acids long. CDR1 is MDHEN, CDR2 SYDVKM, per germline. The CDR3 DNA reads as TGTGCCAGCAGTCCCTCTAGCGGGAGGGATCACGGGGAGCTGTTTTTT. Translation gives CASSPSSGRDHGELFF.

This clone was recorded once. V gene TRBV28 combines with J gene TRBJ2-3; 10 nucleotides agree with TRBD2. The V and J ends lost 6 bases and 0 bases, in that order; junction bases with no gene match: 6. Germline V lookup: CDR1 MDHEN, CDR2 SYDVKM. This CDR3 spans 16 amino acids. The CDR3 region has the DNA TGTGCCAGCAGACCGCCGACTAGCGGGAGCACAGATACGCAGTATTTT. Amino acids: CASRPPTSGSTDTQYF.

This chain links TRBV9 with TRBJ2-5; D perhaps matches TRBD2 (6 bases). The CDR3 is made up of 14 amino acids. The V end lost 0 bases, the J end lost 2 bases, and 8 bases lay between the germline ends. Germline CDR1 is SGDLS and CDR2 is YYNGEE. The CDR3 coding sequence is TGTGCCAGCAGCGTAGGCGGGATTCAAGAGACCCAGTACTTC. Protein: CASSVGGIQETQYF.